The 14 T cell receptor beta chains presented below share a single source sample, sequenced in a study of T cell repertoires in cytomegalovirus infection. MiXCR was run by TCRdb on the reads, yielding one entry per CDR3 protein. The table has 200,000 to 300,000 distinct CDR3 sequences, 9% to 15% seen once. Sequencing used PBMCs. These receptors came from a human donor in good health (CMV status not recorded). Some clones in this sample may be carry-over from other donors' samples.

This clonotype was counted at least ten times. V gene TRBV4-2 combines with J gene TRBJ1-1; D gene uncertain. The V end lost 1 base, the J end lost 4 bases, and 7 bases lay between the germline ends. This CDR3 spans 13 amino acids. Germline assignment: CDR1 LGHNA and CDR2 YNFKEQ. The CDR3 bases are TGTGCCAGCAGCCAAGTCCTAACCACTGAAGCTTTCTTT. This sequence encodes CASSQVLTTEAFF.

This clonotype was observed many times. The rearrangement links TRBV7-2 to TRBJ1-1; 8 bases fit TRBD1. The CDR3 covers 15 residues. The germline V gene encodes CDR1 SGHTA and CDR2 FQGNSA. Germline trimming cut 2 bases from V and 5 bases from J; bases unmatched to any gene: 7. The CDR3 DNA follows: TGTGCCAGCAGCTTACAGGGGGCAACGGGGACTGAAGCTTTCTTT. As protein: CASSLQGATGTEAFF. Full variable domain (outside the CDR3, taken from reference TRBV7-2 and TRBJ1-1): GAGVSQSPSNKVTEKGKDVELRCDPISGHTALYWYRQSLGQGLEFLIYFQGNSAPDKSGLPSDRFSAERTGGSVSTLTIQRTQQEDSAVYLCASSLQGATGTEAFFGQGTRLTVV.

In DNA, the CDR3 is TGTGCCAGCAGTTTAGTCACAGAAGCTTACGAGCAGTACTTC. Protein sequence: CASSLVTEAYEQYF. The gene calls are TRBV27 and TRBJ2-7; no definite D call. This CDR3 has 14 amino acids. Germline V lookup: CDR1 MNHEY, CDR2 SMNVEV (reference sequence). The V and J ends lost 2 bases and 4 bases respectively, with 12 bases between them.

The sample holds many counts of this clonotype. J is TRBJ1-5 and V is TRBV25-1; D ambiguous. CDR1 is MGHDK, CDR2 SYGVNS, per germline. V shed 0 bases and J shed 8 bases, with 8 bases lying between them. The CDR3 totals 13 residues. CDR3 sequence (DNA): TGTGCCAGCAGTGAATACATGGGAGAGCCCCAGCATTTT. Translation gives CASSEYMGEPQHF.

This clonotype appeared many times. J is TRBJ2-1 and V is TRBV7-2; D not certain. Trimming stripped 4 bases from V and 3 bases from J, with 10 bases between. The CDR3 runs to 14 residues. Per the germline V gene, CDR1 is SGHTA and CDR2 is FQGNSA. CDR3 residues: CASSSLSLYNEQFF. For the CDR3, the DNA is TGTGCCAGCAGCTCACTTAGCCTCTACAATGAGCAGTTCTTC.

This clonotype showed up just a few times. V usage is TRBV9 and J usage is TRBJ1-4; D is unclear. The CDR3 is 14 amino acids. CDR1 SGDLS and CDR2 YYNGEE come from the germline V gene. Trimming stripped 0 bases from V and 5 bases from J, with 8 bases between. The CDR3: CASSVDGKNEKLFF. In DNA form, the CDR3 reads TGTGCCAGCAGCGTAGATGGAAAGAATGAAAAACTGTTTTTT.

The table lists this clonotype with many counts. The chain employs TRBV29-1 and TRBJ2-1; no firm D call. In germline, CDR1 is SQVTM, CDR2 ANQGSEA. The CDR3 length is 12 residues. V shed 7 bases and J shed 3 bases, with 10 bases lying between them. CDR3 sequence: CSAFDNYNEQFF. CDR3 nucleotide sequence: TGCAGCGCCTTTGACAACTACAATGAGCAGTTCTTC.

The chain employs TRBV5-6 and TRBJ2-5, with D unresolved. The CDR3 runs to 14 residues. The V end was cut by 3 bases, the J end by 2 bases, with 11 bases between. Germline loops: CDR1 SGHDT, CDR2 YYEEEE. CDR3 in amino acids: CASSYQYLQETQYF. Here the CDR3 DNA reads TGTGCCAGCAGCTACCAGTACCTACAAGAGACCCAGTACTTC.

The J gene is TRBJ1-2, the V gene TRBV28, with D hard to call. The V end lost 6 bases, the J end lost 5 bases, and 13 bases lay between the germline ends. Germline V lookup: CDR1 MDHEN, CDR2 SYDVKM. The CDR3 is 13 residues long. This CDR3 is CASRTPVGYGYTF. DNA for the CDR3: TGTGCCAGCAGAACCCCCGTTGGGTATGGCTACACCTTC.

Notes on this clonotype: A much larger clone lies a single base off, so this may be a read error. The CDR3 DNA sequence: TGTGCCAGCAGTAACCCCGATGGGCAAAAAGATACGCAGTATTTT. Amino acids: CASSNPDGQKDTQYF. This chain links TRBV28 with TRBJ2-3; D gene uncertain. Looked up from germline, CDR1 is MDHEN and CDR2 is SYDVKM. The CDR3 runs 15 residues. The V end lost 5 bases, the J end lost 5 bases, and 17 bases lay between the germline ends.

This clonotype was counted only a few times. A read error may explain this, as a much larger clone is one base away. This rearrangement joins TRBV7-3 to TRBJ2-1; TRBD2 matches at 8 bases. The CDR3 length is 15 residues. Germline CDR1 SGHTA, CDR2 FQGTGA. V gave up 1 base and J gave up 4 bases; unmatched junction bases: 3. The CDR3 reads CASSLMASGYNEQFF. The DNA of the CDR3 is TGTGCCAGCAGCTTAATGGCTAGCGGGTACAATGAGCAGTTCTTC.

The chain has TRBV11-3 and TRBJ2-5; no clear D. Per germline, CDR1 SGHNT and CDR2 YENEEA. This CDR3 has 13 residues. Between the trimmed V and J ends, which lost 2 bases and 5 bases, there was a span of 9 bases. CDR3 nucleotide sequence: TGTGCCAGCAGCTTAACCGATTTCGAGACCCAGTACTTC. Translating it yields CASSLTDFETQYF.

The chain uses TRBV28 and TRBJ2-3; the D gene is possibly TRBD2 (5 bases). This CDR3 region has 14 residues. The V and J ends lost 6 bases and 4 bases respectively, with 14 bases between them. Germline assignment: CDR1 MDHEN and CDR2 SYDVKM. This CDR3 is CASSAPGTPDTQYF. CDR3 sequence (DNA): TGTGCCAGCAGCGCTCCGGGAACCCCAGATACGCAGTATTTT.

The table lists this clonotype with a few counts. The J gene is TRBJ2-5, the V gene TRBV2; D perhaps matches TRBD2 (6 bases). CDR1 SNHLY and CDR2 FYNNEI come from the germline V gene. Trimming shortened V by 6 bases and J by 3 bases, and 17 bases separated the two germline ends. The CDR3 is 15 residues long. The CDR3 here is CASSGEASEKETQYF. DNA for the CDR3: TGTGCCAGCAGCGGGGAGGCTAGCGAAAAAGAGACCCAGTACTTC.